The T cell receptor beta chain under discussion was sequenced for a study of T cell changes during pregnancy in multiple sclerosis. From germline, CDR1 is SEHNR and CDR2 FQNEAQ (reference sequence). Trimming stripped 3 bases from V and 3 bases from J, with 14 bases between. The CDR3 totals 15 residues. Data came from immunoSEQ multiplex PCR; TCRdb stores just in-frame clones and leaves some out. The sample holds around 100,000 clones, around 93% seen once. The gene calls are TRBV7-9 and TRBJ1-2; D is possibly TRBD1 (6 bases). The source was peripheral blood, collected before pregnancy. The TCR comes from a female donor with multiple sclerosis, enrolled in a pregnancy study. This CDR3 reads CASSLGHQRDYGYTF. CDR3 sequence (DNA): TGTGCCAGCAGCTTGGGACACCAGAGGGACTATGGCTACACCTTC.